These T cell receptor beta chains were read from a single sample in a study of cytomegalovirus exposure and HLA in healthy donors. The table came from immunoSEQ multiplex PCR; TCRdb's copy has only in-frame clones and leaves some out. The sample contains 190,000 or so clones, 82% of which appear only once. The sample was PBMCs. The receptors were sampled from a woman between 50 and 59 years old in good health and CMV-seropositive. CDR3s leave out the opening cysteine and the closing phenylalanine or tryptophan. D genes are given only for firm matches.

TRBV5-1,TRBD1,ASSLGDRGAYGYT
TRBV5-8,-,ASSLELRGSNIQY
TRBV4-1,-,ASSQGLSPGNTIY
TRBV10-3,-,AISETVGLYNEQF
TRBV30,TRBD1,AWTGTGWSEAF
TRBV7-6,-,ASSLSSPIGELF
TRBV27,-,ASSSLQGAYT
TRBV28,-,ASSLGGLEQPQH
TRBV6-6,-,ASSSAWQGMADTQY
TRBV5-6,-,ASSFSPRAGYT
TRBV5-4,-,ASSLIQECQI
TRBV7-2,-,ASSPQGPRETQY
TRBV5-1,TRBD1,ASSLAGTGFEKLF
TRBV30,-,AWGPGRSSGNTIY
TRBV5-8,-,ASRSTDAYEQY
TRBV6-5,-,ASSTRQAEAF
TRBV9,TRBD1,ASSVGETGGTEAF
TRBV6-1,TRBD1,ASRNRDSYNEQF
TRBV2,TRBD1,ASSEAGDRVAEQF
TRBV28,-,ASSSTANQETQY
TRBV28,-,ASSLPGQQETQY
TRBV28,-,ASSLSSGDNYGYT